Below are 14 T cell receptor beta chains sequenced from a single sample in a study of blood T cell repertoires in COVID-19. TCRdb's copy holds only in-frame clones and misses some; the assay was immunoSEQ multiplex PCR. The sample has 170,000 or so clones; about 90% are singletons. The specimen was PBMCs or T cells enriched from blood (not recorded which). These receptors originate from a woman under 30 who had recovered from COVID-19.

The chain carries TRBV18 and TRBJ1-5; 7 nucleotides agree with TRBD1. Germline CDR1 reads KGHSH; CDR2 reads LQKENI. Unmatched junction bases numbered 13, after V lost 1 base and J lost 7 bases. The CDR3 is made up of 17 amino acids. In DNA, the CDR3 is TGTGCCAGCTCACCACAACAACCGACAGGGAGCCGCCAGCCCCAGCATTTT. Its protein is CASSPQQPTGSRQPQHF.

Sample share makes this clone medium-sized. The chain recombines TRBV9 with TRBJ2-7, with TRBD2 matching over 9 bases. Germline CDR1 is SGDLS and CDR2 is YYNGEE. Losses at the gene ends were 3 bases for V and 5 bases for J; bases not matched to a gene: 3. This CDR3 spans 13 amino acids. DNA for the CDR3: TGTGCCAGCAGCGCAGCGGGGGGTAACGAGCAGTACTTC. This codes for CASSAAGGNEQYF.

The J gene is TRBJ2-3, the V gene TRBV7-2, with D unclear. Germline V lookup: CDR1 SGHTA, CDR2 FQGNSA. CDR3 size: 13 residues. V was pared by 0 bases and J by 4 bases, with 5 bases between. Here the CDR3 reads CASSLAAPDTQYF. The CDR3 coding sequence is TGTGCCAGCAGCTTAGCAGCCCCAGATACGCAGTATTTT.

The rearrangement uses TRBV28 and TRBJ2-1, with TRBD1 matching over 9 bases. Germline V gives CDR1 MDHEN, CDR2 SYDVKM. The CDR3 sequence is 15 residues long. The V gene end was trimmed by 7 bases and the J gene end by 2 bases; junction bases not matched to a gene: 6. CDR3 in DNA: TGTGCCAGCACCCACCGACAGGGGGCCTACAATGAGCAGTTCTTC. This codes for CASTHRQGAYNEQFF.

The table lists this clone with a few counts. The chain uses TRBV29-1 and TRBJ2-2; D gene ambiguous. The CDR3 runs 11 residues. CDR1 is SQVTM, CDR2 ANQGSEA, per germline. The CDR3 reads CTARDTGELFF. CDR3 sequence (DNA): TGCACCGCTCGGGACACCGGGGAGCTGTTTTTT.

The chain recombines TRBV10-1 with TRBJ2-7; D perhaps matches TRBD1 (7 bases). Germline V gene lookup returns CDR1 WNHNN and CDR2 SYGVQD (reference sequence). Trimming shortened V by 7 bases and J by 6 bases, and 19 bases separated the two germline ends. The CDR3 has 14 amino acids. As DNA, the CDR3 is TGCGCCAGCACCGAGGACAGGCTGGGGGGCGAGCAGTACTTC. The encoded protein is CASTEDRLGGEQYF.

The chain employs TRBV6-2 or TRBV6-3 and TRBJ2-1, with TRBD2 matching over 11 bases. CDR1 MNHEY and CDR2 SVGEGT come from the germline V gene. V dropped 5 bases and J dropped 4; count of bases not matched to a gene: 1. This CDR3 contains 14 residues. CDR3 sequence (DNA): TGTGCCAGCAGTGCTAGCGGGGGGTACAATGAGCAGTTCTTC. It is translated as CASSASGGYNEQFF.

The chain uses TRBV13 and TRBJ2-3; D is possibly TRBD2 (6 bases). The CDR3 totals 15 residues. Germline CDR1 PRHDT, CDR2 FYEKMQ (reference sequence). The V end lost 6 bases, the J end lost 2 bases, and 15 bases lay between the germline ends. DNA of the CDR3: TGTGCCAGCAGTTCCCCGGGACTTTACACAGATACGCAGTATTTT. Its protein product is CASSSPGLYTDTQYF.

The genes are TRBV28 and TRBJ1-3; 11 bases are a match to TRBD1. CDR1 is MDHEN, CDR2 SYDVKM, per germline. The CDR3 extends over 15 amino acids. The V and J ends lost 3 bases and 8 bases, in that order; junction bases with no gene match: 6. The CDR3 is CASSFRGQGAYTIYF. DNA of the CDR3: TGTGCCAGCAGTTTTCGTGGACAGGGGGCATACACCATATATTTT. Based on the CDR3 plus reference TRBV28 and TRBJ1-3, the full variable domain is DVKVTQSSRYLVKRTGEKVFLECVQDMDHENMFWYRQDPGLGLRLIYFSYDVKMKEKGDIPEGYSVSREKKERFSLILESASTNQTSMYLCASSFRGQGAYTIYFGEGSWLTVV.

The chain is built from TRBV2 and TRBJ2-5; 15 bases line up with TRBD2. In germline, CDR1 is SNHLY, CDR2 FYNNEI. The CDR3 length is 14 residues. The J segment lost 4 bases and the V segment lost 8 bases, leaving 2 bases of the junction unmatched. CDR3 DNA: TGTGCCAGCCGGACTAGCGGGAGGGTAGAGACCCAGTACTTC. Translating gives CASRTSGRVETQYF. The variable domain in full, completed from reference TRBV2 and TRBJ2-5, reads EPEVTQTPSHQVTQMGQEVILRCVPISNHLYFYWYRQILGQKVEFLVSFYNNEISEKSEIFDDQFSVERPDGSNFTLKIRSTKLEDSAMYFCASRTSGRVETQYFGPGTRLLVL.

The CDR3 DNA reads as TGTGCCAGCTTAGAGGCGGGAGCGTTAGATACGCAGTATTTT. As protein: CASLEAGALDTQYF. The V call is TRBV2, the J call TRBJ2-3; the match to TRBD2 covers 7 bases. The CDR3 consists of 14 residues. J gave up 5 bases and V 8 bases, and 10 bases lay outside the gene matches. Germline CDR1 and CDR2: SNHLY and FYNNEI.

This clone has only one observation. CDR3 DNA: TGTGCCAGCAGTTCCGGGACTCATAACTATGGCTACACCTTC. As protein: CASSSGTHNYGYTF. The chain employs TRBV28 and TRBJ1-2; D is possibly TRBD1 (5 bases). This CDR3 is built from 14 residues. Looked up from germline, CDR1 is MDHEN and CDR2 is SYDVKM. V lost 4 bases, J lost 1 base, and 10 bases lay in between.

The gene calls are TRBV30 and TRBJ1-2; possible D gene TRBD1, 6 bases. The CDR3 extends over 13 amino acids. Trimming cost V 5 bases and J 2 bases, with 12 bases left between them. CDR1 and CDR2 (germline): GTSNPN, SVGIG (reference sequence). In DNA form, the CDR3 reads TGTGCCTGGGGAATAGGGGGAAACTATGGCTACACCTTC. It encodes CAWGIGGNYGYTF.

CDR3 coding DNA: TGTGCCAGCAGTTTCTCCGGTAGCTCCTACGAGCAGTACTTC. Amino acid sequence: CASSFSGSSYEQYF. The J gene is TRBJ2-7, the V gene TRBV27, with D unresolved. V was clipped by 3 bases and J by 0 bases, with 9 bases between them. This CDR3 is built from 14 residues. Germline CDR1 is MNHEY and CDR2 is SMNVEV (reference sequence).